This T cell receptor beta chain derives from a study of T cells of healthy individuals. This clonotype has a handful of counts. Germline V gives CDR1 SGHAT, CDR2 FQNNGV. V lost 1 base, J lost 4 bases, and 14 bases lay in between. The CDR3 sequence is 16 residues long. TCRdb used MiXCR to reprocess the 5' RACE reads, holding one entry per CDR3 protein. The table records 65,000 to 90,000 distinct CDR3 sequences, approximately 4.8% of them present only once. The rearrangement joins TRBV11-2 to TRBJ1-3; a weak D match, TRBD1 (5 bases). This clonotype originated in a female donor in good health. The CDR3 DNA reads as TGTGCCAGCAGCTTAGCCGCAGGGTTAGAAGGAAACACCATATATTTT. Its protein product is CASSLAAGLEGNTIYF.